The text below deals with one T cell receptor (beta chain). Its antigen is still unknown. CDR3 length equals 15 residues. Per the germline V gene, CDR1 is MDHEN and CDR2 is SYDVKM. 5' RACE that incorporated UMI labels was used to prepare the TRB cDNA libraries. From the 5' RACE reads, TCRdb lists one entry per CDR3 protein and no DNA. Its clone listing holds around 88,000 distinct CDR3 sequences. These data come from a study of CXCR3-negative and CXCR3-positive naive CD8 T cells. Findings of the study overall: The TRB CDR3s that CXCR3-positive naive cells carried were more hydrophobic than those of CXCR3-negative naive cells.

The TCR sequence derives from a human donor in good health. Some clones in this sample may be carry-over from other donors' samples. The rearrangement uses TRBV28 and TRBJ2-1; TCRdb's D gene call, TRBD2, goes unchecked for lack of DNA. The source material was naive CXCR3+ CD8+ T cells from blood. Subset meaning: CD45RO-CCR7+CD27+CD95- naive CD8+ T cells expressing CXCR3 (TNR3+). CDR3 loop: CASSLVLAAYNEQFF.